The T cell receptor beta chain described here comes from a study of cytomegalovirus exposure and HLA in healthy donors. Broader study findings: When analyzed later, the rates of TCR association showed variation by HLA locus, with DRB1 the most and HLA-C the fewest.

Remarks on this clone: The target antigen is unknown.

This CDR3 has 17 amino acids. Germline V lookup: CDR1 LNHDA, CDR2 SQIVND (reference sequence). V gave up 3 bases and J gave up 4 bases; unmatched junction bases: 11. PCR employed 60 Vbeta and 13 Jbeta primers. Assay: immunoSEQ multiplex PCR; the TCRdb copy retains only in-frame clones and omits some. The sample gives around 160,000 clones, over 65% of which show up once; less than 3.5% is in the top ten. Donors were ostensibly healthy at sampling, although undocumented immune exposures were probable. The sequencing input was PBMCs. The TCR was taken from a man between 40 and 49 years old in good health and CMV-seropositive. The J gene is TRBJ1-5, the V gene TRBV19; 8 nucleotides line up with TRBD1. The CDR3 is CASSILANRGWNQPQHF. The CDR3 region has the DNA TGTGCCAGTAGTATTCTTGCGAACAGGGGGTGGAATCAGCCCCAGCATTTT.